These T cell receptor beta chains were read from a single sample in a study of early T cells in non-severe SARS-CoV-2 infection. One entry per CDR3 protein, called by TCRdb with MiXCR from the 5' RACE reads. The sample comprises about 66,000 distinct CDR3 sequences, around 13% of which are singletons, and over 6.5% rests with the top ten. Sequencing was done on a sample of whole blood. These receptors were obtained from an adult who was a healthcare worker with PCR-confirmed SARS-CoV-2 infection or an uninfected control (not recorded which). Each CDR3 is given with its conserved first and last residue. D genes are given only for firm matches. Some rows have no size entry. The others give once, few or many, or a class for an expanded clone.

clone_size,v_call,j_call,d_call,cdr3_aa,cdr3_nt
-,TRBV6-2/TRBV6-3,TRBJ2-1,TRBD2,CASSKLAGVDNEQFF,TGTGCCAGCAGTAAGCTAGCGGGAGTAGACAATGAGCAGTTCTTC
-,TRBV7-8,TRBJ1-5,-,CASSLVGQPQHF,TGTGCCAGCAGCTTAGTCGGACAGCCCCAGCATTTT
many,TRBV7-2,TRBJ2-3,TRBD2,CASSLAETSGSGTQYF,TGTGCCAGCAGCTTAGCGGAGACTAGCGGGAGTGGTACGCAGTATTTT
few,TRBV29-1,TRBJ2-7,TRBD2,CSVGEGLAGDHSYEQYF,TGCAGCGTCGGGGAGGGTCTAGCGGGGGATCACTCCTACGAGCAGTACTTC
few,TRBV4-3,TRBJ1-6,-,CASSQDRGILRSPLHF,TGCGCCAGCAGCCAAGATCGGGGAATCCTTAGGTCACCCCTCCACTTT
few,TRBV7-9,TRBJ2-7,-,CASSSGGQTTYEQYF,TGTGCCAGCAGCTCCGGAGGACAGACCACCTACGAGCAGTACTTC
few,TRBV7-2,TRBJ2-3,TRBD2,CASSLLGGGPGRTADTQYF,TGTGCCAGCAGCTTATTAGGCGGGGGACCAGGGAGGACGGCAGATACGCAGTATTTT
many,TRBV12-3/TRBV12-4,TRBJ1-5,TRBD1,CASRPQGIKPQHF,TGTGCCAGCAGACCACAGGGGATTAAGCCCCAGCATTTT
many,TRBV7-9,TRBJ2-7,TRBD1,CASSLGDRGEQYF,TGTGCCAGCAGCTTAGGGGACAGGGGAGAGCAGTACTTC
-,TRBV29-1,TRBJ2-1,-,CSVEPPEQFF,TGCAGCGTTGAACCTCCCGAGCAGTTCTTC
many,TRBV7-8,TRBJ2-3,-,CASSTPTGDTQYF,TGTGCCAGCAGCACTCCTACAGGGGATACGCAGTATTTT
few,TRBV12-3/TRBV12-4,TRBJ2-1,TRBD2,CASSGLAGGEQFF,TGTGCCTCCTCCGGCCTAGCGGGGGGGGAGCAGTTCTTC
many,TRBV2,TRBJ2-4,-,CASSEASVAKNIQYF,TGTGCCAGCAGTGAAGCGTCTGTAGCCAAAAACATTCAGTACTTC
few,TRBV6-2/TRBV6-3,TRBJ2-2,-,CASSDGTGDTGELFF,TGTGCCAGCAGCGACGGGACGGGTGACACCGGGGAGCTGTTTTTT
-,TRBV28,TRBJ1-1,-,CASCGGMNTEAFF,TGTGCCAGCTGTGGGGGAATGAACACTGAAGCTTTCTTT
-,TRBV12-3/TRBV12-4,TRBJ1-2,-,CASSLGMTEGFNYGYTF,TGTGCCAGCAGTTTAGGAATGACAGAAGGCTTTAACTATGGCTACACCTTC
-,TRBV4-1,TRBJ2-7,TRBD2,CASSQAPGLAPSGGYEQYF,TGCGCCAGCAGCCAAGCACCGGGACTAGCGCCGTCGGGGGGCTACGAGCAGTACTTC
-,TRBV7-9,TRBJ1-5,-,CAGSLGAQGINQPQHF,TGTGCCGGCAGCTTAGGGGCGCAGGGGATCAATCAGCCCCAGCATTTT
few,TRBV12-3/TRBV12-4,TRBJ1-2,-,CASFNRGEAIGYTF,TGTGCCAGCTTTAATCGGGGGGAGGCGATCGGCTACACCTTC
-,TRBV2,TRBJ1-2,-,CASSEGTDYGYTF,TGTGCCAGCAGTGAGGGGACTGACTATGGCTACACCTTC
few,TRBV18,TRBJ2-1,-,CASSPPLLGDNEQFF,TGTGCCAGCTCACCACCTCTGCTGGGGGACAATGAGCAGTTCTTC
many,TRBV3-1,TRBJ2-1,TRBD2,CASSQGGAGGEQFF,TGTGCCAGCAGCCAAGGGGGAGCGGGAGGTGAGCAGTTCTTC
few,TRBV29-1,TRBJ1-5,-,CSVEVSDNQPQHF,TGCAGCGTTGAAGTATCAGATAATCAGCCCCAGCATTTT
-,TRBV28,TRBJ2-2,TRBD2,CASMGLAGGTGELFF,TGTGCCAGCATGGGACTAGCGGGAGGAACCGGGGAGCTGTTTTTT
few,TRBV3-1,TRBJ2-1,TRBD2,CASSPSSGGGNEQFF,TGTGCCAGCAGCCCCTCTAGCGGGGGGGGAAATGAGCAGTTCTTC
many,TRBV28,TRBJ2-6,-,CASFLSGANVLTF,TGTGCCAGCTTTCTATCTGGGGCCAACGTCCTGACTTTC
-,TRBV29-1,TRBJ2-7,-,CSVVTYEQYF,TGCAGCGTTGTGACCTACGAGCAGTACTTC
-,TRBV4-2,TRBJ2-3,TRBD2,CASSQASGEGDTQYF,TGTGCCAGCAGCCAAGCTAGCGGGGAGGGAGATACGCAGTATTTT
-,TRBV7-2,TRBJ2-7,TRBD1,CASSLPRTGVTYEQYF,TGTGCCAGCAGCTTACCCCGGACAGGGGTAACCTACGAGCAGTACTTC
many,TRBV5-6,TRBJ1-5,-,CASSWQGNLPQHF,TGTGCCAGCAGCTGGCAGGGGAATCTGCCCCAGCATTTT
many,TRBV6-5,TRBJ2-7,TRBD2,CASRRLAGGYEQYF,TGTGCCAGCAGAAGACTAGCGGGAGGGTACGAGCAGTACTTC
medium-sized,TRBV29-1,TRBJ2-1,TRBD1,CSGTGGSEQFF,TGCAGCGGTACAGGGGGCAGTGAGCAGTTCTTC